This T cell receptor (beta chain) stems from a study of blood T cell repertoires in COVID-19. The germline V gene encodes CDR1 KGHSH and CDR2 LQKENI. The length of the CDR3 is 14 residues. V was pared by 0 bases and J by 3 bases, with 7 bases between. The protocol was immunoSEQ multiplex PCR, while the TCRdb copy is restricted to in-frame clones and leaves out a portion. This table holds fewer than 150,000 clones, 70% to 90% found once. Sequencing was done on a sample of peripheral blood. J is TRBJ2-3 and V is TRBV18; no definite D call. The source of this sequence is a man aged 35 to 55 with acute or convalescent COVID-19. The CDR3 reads CASSPPENTDTQYF. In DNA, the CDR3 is TGTGCCAGCTCACCACCGGAGAATACAGATACGCAGTATTTT.